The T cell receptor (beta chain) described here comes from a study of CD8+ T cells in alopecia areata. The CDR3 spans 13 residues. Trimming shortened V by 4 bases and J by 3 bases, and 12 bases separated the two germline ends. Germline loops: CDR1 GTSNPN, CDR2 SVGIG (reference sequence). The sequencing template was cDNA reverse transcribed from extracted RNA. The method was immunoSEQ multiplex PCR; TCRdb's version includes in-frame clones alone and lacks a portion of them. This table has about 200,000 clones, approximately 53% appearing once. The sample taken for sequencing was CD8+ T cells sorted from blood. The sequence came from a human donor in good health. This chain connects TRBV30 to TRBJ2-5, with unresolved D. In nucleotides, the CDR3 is TGTGCCTGGAATTCCGGGTATGAAGAGACCCAGTACTTC. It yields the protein CAWNSGYEETQYF.